This record covers a single T cell receptor (beta chain). The antigen remains undetermined. The data stem from a study of cytomegalovirus exposure and HLA in healthy donors. Study-level points and caveats: TCR beta chain V- and J-gene trimming was linked, in a later analysis, to a missense variant in DCLRE1C. Accounts indicate the classifier identified cytomegalovirus status with strong specificity and sensitivity.

The PCR was carried out with 60 Vbeta primers and 13 Jbeta primers. Data came from immunoSEQ multiplex PCR; TCRdb stores just in-frame clones and leaves some out. The sample has 150,000 to 200,000 clones; roughly 84% are singletons. Trimming removed 3 bases from V and 6 bases from J; junction bases left unmatched: 4. The CDR3 sequence is 15 residues long. Germline CDR1 MNHEY, CDR2 SMNVEV (reference sequence). This chain connects TRBV27 to TRBJ2-2; TRBD1 agrees at 10 bases. This receptor was taken from a boy between 2 and 10 years old in good health and CMV-seronegative. The specimen sequenced was PBMCs. The CDR3 coding sequence is TGTGCCAGCAGTTTGGACAGGGGGGTTGCCGGGGAGCTGTTTTTT. This sequence encodes CASSLDRGVAGELFF.